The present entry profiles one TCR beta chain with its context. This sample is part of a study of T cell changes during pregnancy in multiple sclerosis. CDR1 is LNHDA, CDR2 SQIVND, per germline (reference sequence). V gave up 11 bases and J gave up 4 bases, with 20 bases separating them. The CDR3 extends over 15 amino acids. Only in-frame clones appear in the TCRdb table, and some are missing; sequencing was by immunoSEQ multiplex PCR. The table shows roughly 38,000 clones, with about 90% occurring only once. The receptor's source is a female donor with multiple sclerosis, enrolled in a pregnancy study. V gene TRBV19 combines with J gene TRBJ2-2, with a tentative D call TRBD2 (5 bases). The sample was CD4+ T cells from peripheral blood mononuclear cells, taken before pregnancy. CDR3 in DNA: TGTGCCTCCCGTCGAGGGAGTGTGGGCACCGGGGAGCTGTTTTTT. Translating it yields CASRRGSVGTGELFF.